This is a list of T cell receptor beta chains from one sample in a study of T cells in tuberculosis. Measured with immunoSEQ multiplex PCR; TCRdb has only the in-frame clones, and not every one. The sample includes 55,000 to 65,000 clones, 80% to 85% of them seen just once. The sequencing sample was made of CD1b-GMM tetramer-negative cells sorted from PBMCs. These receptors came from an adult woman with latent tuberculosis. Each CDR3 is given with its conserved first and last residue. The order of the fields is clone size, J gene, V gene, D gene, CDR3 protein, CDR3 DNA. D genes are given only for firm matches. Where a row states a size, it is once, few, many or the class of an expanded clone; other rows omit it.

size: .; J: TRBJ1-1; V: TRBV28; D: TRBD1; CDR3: CASSGVAGTAYLGAFF; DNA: TGTGCCAGCAGTGGGGTAGCCGGGACAGCCTACCTAGGTGCTTTCTTT
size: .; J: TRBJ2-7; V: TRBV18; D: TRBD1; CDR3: CASSPTPGQGGYEQYF; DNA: TGTGCCAGCTCACCCACACCGGGACAGGGGGGTTACGAGCAGTACTTC
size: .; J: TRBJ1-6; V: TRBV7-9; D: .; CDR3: CASSLTVGSPLHF; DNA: TGTGCCAGCAGCTTAACAGTGGGTTCACCCCTCCACTTT
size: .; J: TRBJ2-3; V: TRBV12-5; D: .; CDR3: CASGPQYQSDTQYF; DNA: TGTGCTAGTGGTCCCCAGTACCAATCAGATACGCAGTATTTT
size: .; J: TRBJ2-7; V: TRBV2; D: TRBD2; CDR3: CASSGMASGRVLYEQYF; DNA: TGTGCCAGCAGTGGTATGGCTAGCGGGAGGGTACTCTACGAGCAGTACTTC
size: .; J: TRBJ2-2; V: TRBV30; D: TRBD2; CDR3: CAWSVSGGGTGELFF; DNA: TGTGCCTGGAGTGTTAGCGGGGGTGGAACCGGGGAGCTGTTTTTT
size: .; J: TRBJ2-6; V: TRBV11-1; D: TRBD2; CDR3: CASSLERGAGANVLTF; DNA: TGTGCCAGCAGCTTAGAGCGGGGGGCTGGGGCCAACGTCCTGACTTTC
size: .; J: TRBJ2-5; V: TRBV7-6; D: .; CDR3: CASSPGTRIQETQYF; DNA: TGTGCCAGCAGCCCCGGGACTCGAATCCAAGAGACCCAGTACTTC
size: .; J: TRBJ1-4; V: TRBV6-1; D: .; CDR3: CASRIRSLREKLFF; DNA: TGTGCCAGCAGAATCAGGTCCCTTAGGGAAAAACTGTTTTTT
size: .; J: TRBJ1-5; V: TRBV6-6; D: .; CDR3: CASSTGGLSNQPQHF; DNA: TGTGCCAGCAGTACGGGGGGTTTAAGCAATCAGCCCCAGCATTTT
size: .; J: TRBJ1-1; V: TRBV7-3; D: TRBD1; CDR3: CASSLMGRGEAFF; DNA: TGTGCCAGCAGCTTAATGGGCAGGGGGGAAGCTTTCTTT
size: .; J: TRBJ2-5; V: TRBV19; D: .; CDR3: CASSTPEVETQYF; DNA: TGTGCCAGTAGTACTCCCGAGGTTGAGACCCAGTACTTC
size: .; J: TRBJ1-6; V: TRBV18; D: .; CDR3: CASSPEHHNSPLHF; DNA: TGTGCCAGCTCACCGGAGCATCATAATTCACCCCTCCACTTT
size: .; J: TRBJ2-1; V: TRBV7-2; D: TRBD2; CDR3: CASSDRTSGSNEQFF; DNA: TGTGCCAGCAGCGACCGGACTAGCGGGAGTAATGAGCAGTTCTTC
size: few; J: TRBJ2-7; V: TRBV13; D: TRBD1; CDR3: CASSASQRQGIYEQYF; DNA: TGTGCCAGCAGCGCCTCCCAACGACAGGGGATCTACGAGCAGTACTTC
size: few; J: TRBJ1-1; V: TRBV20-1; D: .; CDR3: CSAQRQIEAFF; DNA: TGCAGTGCGCAACGACAGATTGAAGCTTTCTTT
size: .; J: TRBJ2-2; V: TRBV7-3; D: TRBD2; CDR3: CASSLGGGTGELFF; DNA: TGTGCCAGCAGCTTAGGGGGGGGCACCGGGGAGCTGTTTTTT
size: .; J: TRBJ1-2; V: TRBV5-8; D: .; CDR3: CASSHRGGNGYTF; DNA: TGTGCCAGCAGCCATCGGGGGGGGAATGGCTACACCTTC
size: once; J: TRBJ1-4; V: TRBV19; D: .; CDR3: CASSKRDTLNEKLFF; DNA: TGTGCCAGTAGTAAACGGGACACCCTGAATGAAAAACTGTTTTTT
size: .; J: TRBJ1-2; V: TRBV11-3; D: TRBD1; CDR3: CASSSKTGDYTF; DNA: TGTGCCAGCAGCTCTAAGACAGGGGACTACACCTTC
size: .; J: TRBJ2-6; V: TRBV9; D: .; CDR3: CASSSQSGANVLTF; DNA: TGTGCCAGCAGCTCACAATCTGGGGCCAACGTCCTGACTTTC
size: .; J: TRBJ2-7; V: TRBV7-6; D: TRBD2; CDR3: CASSLTSGSSYEQYF; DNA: TGTGCCAGCAGTCTAACTAGCGGGAGTTCCTACGAGCAGTACTTC
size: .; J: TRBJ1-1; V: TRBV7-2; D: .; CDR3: CASQLEGRSNTEAFF; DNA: TGTGCCAGCCAACTAGAGGGCAGGTCGAACACTGAAGCTTTCTTT
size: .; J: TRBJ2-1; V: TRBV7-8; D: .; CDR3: CASSLRLAAAYNEQFF; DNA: TGTGCCAGCAGCTTAAGACTCGCCGCCGCCTACAATGAGCAGTTCTTC
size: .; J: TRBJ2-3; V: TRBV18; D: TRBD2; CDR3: CASSRLAGGSTDTQYF; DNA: TGTGCCAGCTCAAGGTTAGCGGGAGGTAGCACAGATACGCAGTATTTT
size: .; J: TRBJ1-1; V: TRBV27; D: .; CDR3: CASSLQGSWTEAFF; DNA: TGTGCCAGCAGTTTACAGGGCTCTTGGACTGAAGCTTTCTTT
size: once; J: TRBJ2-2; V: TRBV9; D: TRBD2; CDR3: CASSARGGGYTGELFF; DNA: TGTGCCAGCAGCGCTCGGGGGGGCGGGTACACCGGGGAGCTGTTTTTT
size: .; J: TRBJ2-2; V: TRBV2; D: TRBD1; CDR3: CASSETGHTGELFF; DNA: TGTGCCAGCAGTGAGACAGGGCACACCGGGGAGCTGTTTTTT
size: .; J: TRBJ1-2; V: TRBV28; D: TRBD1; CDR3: CASSWTGYGYTF; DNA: TGTGCCAGCAGCTGGACAGGGTACGGCTACACCTTC
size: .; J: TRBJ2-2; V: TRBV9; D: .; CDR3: CASSVARSGAGELFF; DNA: TGTGCCAGCAGCGTAGCGCGATCAGGGGCCGGGGAGCTGTTTTTT
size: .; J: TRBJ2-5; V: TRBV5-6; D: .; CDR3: CASSLDPRREQYF; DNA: TGTGCCAGCAGCTTGGATCCTCGACGGGAGCAGTACTTC
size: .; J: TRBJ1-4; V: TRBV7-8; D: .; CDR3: CASSLKPQGYEKLFF; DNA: TGTGCCAGCAGCCTAAAACCGCAGGGATATGAAAAACTGTTTTTT
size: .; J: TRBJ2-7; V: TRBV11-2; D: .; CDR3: CASSPGLRYEQYF; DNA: TGTGCCAGCAGCCCGGGACTGCGATACGAGCAGTACTTC
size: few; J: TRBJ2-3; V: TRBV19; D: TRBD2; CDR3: CASSTPGLAGAGDTQYF; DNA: TGTGCCAGTAGTACCCCGGGACTAGCGGGAGCGGGGGATACGCAGTATTTT
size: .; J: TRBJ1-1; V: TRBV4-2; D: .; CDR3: CASSQDDQGWGNTEAFF; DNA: TGTGCCAGCAGCCAAGATGACCAGGGTTGGGGGAACACTGAAGCTTTCTTT
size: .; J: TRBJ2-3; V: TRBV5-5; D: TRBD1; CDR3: CASLDRAGEDTQYF; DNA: TGTGCCAGTCTCGACAGGGCGGGTGAAGATACGCAGTATTTT
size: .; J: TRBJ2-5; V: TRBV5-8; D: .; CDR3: CASRTRETQYF; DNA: TGTGCCAGCAGGACTCGGGAGACCCAGTACTTC
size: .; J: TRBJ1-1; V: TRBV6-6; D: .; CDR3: CASRGQQGNTEAFF; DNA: TGTGCCAGCAGGGGCCAACAGGGGAACACTGAAGCTTTCTTT
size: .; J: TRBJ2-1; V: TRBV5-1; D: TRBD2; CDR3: CASSFSAGDHNEQFF; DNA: TGCGCCAGCAGCTTTTCAGCGGGAGACCACAATGAGCAGTTCTTC
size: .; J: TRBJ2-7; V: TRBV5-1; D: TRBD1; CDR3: CASSPGTGVREQYF; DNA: TGCGCCAGCAGCCCCGGGACAGGGGTTCGGGAGCAGTACTTC
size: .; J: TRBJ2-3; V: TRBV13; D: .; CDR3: CASSLMGPGTQYF; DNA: TGTGCCAGCAGCTTAATGGGGCCGGGTACGCAGTATTTT